One and the same sample provided the 10 T cell receptor beta chains below, sequenced in a study of cytotoxic CD8 clonotypes in ibrutinib-treated CLL. Only in-frame clones appear in the TCRdb table, and some are missing; sequencing was by immunoSEQ multiplex PCR. This repertoire shows 65,000 to 95,000 clones, about 86% found once; its top ten account for 5% to 6%. Sequences were derived from PBMCs, sampled before ibrutinib treatment. Source of these receptors: a human donor with chronic lymphocytic leukemia.

The V gene is TRBV11-3, the J gene TRBJ1-1; 7 bases map to TRBD1. CDR3 length equals 14 residues. Per germline, CDR1 SGHNT and CDR2 YENEEA. The V and J ends lost 5 bases and 3 bases, in that order; junction bases with no gene match: 6. This chain's CDR3 is CASSPRQGDTEAFF. The CDR3 region has the DNA TGTGCCAGCAGCCCCAGACAGGGAGACACTGAAGCTTTCTTT.

This clone was found once. The rearrangement uses TRBV5-8 and TRBJ2-5, with D unresolved. Deletions cut 1 base from V and 5 bases from J, with 12 bases between. Germline V gives CDR1 SGHTS, CDR2 YDEGEE. This CDR3 has 14 amino acids. The CDR3, as DNA: TGTGCCAGCAGCTTGAAGGAGTTCGGCGAGACCCAGTACTTC. Residues: CASSLKEFGETQYF.

This chain connects TRBV5-4 to TRBJ2-2; 9 nucleotides align to TRBD1. V dropped 4 bases and J dropped 6; count of bases not matched to a gene: 10. This CDR3 is 16 amino acids long. Germline V CDR1 and CDR2: SGHNT, YYREEE (reference sequence). The CDR3 here is CASSGGGTGRAGELFF. The CDR3 coding sequence is TGTGCCAGCAGCGGCGGTGGGACAGGGCGAGCCGGGGAGCTGTTTTTT.

The chain is built from TRBV6-6 and TRBJ1-4; weak D call: TRBD1 (5 bases). V was trimmed by 6 bases and J by 8 bases, leaving 16 bases between them. Germline CDR1 is MNHNY and CDR2 is SVGAGI (reference sequence). The CDR3 covers 14 residues. In nucleotides, the CDR3 is TGTGCCAGCAGACCGACTGGGGCGGGGGAAAAACTGTTTTTT. It codes for CASRPTGAGEKLFF.

The chain combines TRBV19 with TRBJ2-3; TRBD2 aligns across 7 bases. V lost 5 bases and J lost 4; bases outside the gene matches: 9. Germline CDR1 is LNHDA and CDR2 is SQIVND (reference sequence). The CDR3 spans 15 residues. Written as DNA, the CDR3 is TGTGCCAGTAGTGGTGCGCGGGAGTGGGCAGATACGCAGTATTTT. Translating gives CASSGAREWADTQYF.

The chain employs TRBV5-4 and TRBJ2-7, with D possibly TRBD2 on 6 matching bases. V was cut by 0 bases and J by 5 bases, with 15 bases left in between. The germline V gene has CDR1 SGHNT and CDR2 YYREEE (reference sequence). This CDR3 is 15 amino acids long. The DNA of the CDR3 is TGTGCCAGCAGCTTGGGCGGGGACTCCGCTAACGAGCAGTACTTC. Protein sequence: CASSLGGDSANEQYF. The entire variable domain, with the rest obtained from reference TRBV5-4 and TRBJ2-7, is as follows: ETGVTQSPTHLIKTRGQQVTLRCSSQSGHNTVSWYQQALGQGPQFIFQYYREEENGRGNFPPRFSGLQFPNYSSELNVNALELDDSALYLCASSLGGDSANEQYFGPGTRLTVT.

Turning to this clone: Germline is not matched at one junction end, which may reflect a read error. The J gene is TRBJ1-2, the V gene TRBV7-7; D gene ambiguous. The CDR3 totals 16 residues. From germline, CDR1 is SSHAT and CDR2 FNYEAQ (reference sequence). The CDR3 coding sequence is TGTGCTAGCAGCTTTAAGGCACGTTCTGAGGTCTATGGCTACACCTTC. It specifies CASSFKARSEVYGYTF.

This chain uses TRBV29-1 with TRBJ2-3; TRBD2 agrees at 9 bases. V lost 3 bases, J lost 3 bases, and 4 bases stayed unmatched. In germline, CDR1 is SQVTM, CDR2 ANQGSEA. This CDR3 spans 14 amino acids. The CDR3 DNA reads as TGCAGCGTTGAGGGCGGGAGGGGAACAGATACGCAGTATTTT. As protein: CSVEGGRGTDTQYF.

The V call is TRBV9, the J call TRBJ1-3, with D possibly TRBD1 on 5 matching bases. There are 16 residues in the CDR3. V lost 1 base, J lost 4 bases, and 15 bases lay in between. CDR1 and CDR2 (germline): SGDLS, YYNGEE. The CDR3 reads CASSVLPQVGGNTIYF. For the CDR3, the DNA is TGTGCCAGCAGCGTATTACCACAGGTTGGAGGAAACACCATATATTTT.

This clone was observed a handful of times. The chain recombines TRBV29-1 with TRBJ2-3, with 10 bases matching TRBD2. V was pared by 5 bases and J by 8 bases, with 7 bases of the junction left unmatched. The CDR3 has 13 residues. Germline assignment: CDR1 SQVTM and CDR2 ANQGSEA. CDR3 sequence (DNA): TGCAGCGTTATCCTAGCGGGAGCAGGTACGCAGTATTTT. This gives the protein CSVILAGAGTQYF.